Sequencing of this TCR beta chain was carried out in a study of spatial heterogeneity in lung cancer. TCRdb re-called the 5' RACE reads with MiXCR, one entry per CDR3 protein. The data hold 80,000 to 95,000 distinct CDR3 sequences, with 7% to 9% observed a single time. This CDR3 has 13 amino acids. With 4 bases removed from V and 0 bases from J, the gap between germline ends came to 3 bases. Germline V gene sequence: CDR1 LNHDA, CDR2 SQIVND (reference sequence). The time point is: sample taken at primary tumor resection. Whole RNA, isolated from tumor, nontumor lung or frozen PBMC, was sequenced without prior sorting.

The genes are TRBV19 and TRBJ2-2; no clear D. The specimen comprised PBMCs, sampled at surgery. The clonotype was recovered from a male donor with early-stage non-small cell lung cancer. The DNA for the CDR3 is TGTGCCAGTAGTAATCCGAACACCGGGGAGCTGTTTTTT. Encoded protein: CASSNPNTGELFF.